This TCR beta chain was observed in a study of breast tumors, draining lymph nodes, adjacent tissues (dated by TCRdb to 2016 to 2017). Concerning the study at large: TCR beta repertoires were compared across tumor, adjacent nontumor tissue and axillary lymph nodes obtained from breast cancer patients. The study aimed to assess the relationships and possible T-cell exchange between tumor, surrounding tissue and draining lymph node repertoires in human breast cancer. What the authors observed across the whole study: Rather than being directly demonstrated, the conclusion that tumor T cells originate in lymph nodes was presented as consistent with a hypothesis. Tumor T-cell repertoires showed less diversity than lymph node repertoires and more diversity than nontumor tissue repertoires, and tumor T-cell repertoires showed preferential V and J gene usage. Tumor and nontumor tissue repertoires were found to be significantly more similar in luminal-like than in basal-like breast cancer. The data were considered consistent with most tumor T cells being derived from the lymph node and subsequently expanding within tumor tissue.

The lymph node samples were taken from the axillary draining lymph nodes of breast cancer patients. Sequencing relied on an Illumina HiSeq 2000. Multiplex PCR amplification was used to generate the TCR beta chain libraries. High-throughput sequencing was used to analyze the amplified TCR beta chain products. TCRdb reworked the public reads: Q25 trimming with fastp, MiXCR clone assembly, productive beta chains retained. Each entry merges the rows of one CDR3 protein and shows their most common DNA and genes. The sample data list 150,000 to 200,000 distinct CDR3 sequences, and 33% of these were observed just once. The ten largest clones add up to about 3.9% of the sample. This clonotype was seen at least ten times. Its antigen remains undetermined. No base qualities exist here, and no much larger clone lies one base off it. From the germline V gene, CDR1 is SGHNT and CDR2 is YENEEA. The V end gives up 5 bases and the J end 0 bases, leaving 25 bases in the junction not matched to a gene. The CDR3, from cysteine to phenylalanine, totals 23 residues. The sequence is cut down to CDR3 DNA, 69 bases in frame from base 1.

This TCR was sampled from a female donor with breast cancer. Some clones in this sample may be carry-over from other donors' samples. The rearrangement joined TRBV11-3 to TRBJ2-6, with 7 bases matching TRBD1. Sequenced input: axillary lymph node tissue. This receptor has the CDR3 CASSRPGQPTSLLPSSGANVLTF. The bases read TGTGCCAGCAGCAGACCGGGACAGCCAACCTCATTGCTTCCAAGCTCTGGGGCCAACGTCCTGACTTTC.